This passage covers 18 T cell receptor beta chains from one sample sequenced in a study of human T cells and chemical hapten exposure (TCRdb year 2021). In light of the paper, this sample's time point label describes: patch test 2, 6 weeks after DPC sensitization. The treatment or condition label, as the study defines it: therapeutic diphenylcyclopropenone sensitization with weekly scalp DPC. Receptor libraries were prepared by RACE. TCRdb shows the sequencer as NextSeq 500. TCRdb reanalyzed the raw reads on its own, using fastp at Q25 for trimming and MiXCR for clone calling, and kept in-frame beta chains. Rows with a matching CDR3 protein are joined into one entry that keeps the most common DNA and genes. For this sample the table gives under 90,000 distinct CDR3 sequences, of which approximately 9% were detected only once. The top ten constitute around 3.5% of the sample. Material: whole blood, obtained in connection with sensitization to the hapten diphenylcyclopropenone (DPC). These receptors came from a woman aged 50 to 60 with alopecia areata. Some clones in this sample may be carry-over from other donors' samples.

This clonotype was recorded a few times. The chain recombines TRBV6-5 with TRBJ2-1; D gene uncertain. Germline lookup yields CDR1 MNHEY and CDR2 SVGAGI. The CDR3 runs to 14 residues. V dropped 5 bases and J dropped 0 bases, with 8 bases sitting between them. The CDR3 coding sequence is TGTGCCAGCAGTCAGCTAAGCTCCTACAATGAGCAGTTCTTC. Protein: CASSQLSSYNEQFF.

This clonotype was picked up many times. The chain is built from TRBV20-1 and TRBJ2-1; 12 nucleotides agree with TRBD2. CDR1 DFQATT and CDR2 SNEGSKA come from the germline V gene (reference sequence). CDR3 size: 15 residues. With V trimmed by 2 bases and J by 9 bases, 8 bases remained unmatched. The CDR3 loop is CSARPPSGRVGEQFF. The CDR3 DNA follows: TGCAGTGCTAGACCCCCTAGCGGGAGGGTAGGTGAGCAGTTCTTC.

CDR3 loop: CASSLGQGTHEQYF. The CDR3 bases are TGCGCCAGCAGCTTGGGACAGGGGACCCACGAGCAGTACTTC. The chain joins TRBV5-1 to TRBJ2-7; 8 nucleotides match TRBD1. Trimming at V came to 0 bases and at J to 5 bases, leaving 4 bases not matched to a gene. Germline V lookup: CDR1 SGHRS, CDR2 YFSETQ. The CDR3 loop spans 14 amino acids.

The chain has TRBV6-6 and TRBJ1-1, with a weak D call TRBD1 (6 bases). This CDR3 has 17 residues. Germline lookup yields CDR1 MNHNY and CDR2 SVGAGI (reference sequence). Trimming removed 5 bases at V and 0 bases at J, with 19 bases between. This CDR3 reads CASSPLGQTSMNTEAFF. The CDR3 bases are TGTGCCAGCAGTCCGTTAGGACAGACCTCCATGAACACTGAAGCTTTCTTT.

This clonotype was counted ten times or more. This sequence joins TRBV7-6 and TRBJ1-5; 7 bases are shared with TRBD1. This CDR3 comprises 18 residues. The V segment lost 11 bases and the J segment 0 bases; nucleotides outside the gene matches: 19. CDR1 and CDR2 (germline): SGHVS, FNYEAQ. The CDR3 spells CAVYRGPSSSYSNQPQHF. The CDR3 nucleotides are TGTGCCGTATACAGGGGTCCCTCCTCTTCATATAGCAATCAGCCCCAGCATTTT.

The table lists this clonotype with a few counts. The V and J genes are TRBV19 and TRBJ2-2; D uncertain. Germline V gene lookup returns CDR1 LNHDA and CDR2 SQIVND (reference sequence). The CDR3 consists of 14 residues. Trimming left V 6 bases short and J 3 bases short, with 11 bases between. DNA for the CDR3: TGTGCCAGTAGGCTGAGTTTTCACACCGGGGAGCTGTTTTTT. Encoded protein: CASRLSFHTGELFF.

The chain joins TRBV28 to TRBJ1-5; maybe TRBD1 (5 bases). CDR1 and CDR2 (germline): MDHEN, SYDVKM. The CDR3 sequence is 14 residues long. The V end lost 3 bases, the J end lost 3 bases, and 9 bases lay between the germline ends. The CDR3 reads CASSFQGPNQPQHF. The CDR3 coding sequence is TGTGCCAGCAGTTTCCAGGGACCCAATCAGCCCCAGCATTTT.

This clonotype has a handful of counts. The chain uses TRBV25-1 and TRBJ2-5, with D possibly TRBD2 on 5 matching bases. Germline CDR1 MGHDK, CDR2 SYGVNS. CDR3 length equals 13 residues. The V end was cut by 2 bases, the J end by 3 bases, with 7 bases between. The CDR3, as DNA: TGTGCCAGCAGTGAAGCGGGTGAAGAGACCCAGTACTTC. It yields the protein CASSEAGEETQYF.

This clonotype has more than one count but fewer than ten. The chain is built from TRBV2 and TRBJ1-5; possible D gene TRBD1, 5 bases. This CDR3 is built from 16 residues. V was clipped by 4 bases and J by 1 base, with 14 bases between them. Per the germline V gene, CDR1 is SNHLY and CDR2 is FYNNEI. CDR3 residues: CASSGFRGASNQPQHF. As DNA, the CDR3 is TGTGCCAGCAGTGGTTTTCGAGGGGCAAGCAATCAGCCCCAGCATTTT.

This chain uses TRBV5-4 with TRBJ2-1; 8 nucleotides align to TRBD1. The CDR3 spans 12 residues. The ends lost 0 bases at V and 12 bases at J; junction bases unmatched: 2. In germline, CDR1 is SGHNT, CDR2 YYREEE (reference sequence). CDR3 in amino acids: CASSLDRGAQFF. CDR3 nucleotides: TGTGCCAGCAGCTTGGACAGGGGGGCGCAGTTCTTC.

The CDR3 DNA sequence: TGTGCCAGCAGCTTAACTAGCGGGAGGGCCAACGAGCAGTACTTC. It is translated as CASSLTSGRANEQYF. The chain recombines TRBV7-2 with TRBJ2-7, with 13 bases identical to TRBD2. V lost 2 bases to trimming and J lost 5 bases; unmatched junction nucleotides: 3. This CDR3 is 15 amino acids long. CDR1 SGHTA and CDR2 FQGNSA come from the germline V gene.

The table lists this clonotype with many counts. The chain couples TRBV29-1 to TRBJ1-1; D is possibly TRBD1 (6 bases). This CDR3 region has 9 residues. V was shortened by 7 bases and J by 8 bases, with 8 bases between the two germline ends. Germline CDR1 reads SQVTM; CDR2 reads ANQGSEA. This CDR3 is CSAGQEAFF. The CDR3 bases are TGCAGCGCGGGACAAGAAGCTTTCTTT.

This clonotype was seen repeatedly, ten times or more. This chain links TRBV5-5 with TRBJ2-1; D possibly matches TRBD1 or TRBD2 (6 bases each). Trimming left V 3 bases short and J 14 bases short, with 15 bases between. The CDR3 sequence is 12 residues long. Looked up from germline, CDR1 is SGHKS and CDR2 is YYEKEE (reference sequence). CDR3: CASSSLRGREFF. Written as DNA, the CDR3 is TGTGCCAGCAGCTCCCTCCGGGGGCGGGAGTTCTTC.

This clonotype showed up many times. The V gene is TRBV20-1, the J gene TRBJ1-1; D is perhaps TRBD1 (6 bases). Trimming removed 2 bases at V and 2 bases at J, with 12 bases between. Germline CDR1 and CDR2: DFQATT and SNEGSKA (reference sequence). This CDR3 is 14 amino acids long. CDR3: CSARPTGPNTEAFF. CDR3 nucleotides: TGCAGTGCTAGACCGACAGGACCCAACACTGAAGCTTTCTTT.

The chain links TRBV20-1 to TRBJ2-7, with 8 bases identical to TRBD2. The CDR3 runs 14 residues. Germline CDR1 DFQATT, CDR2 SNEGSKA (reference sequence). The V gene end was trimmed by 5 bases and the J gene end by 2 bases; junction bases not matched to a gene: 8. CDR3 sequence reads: CSALLAGAPYEQYF. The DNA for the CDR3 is TGCAGTGCTCTTCTAGCGGGCGCCCCCTACGAGCAGTACTTC.

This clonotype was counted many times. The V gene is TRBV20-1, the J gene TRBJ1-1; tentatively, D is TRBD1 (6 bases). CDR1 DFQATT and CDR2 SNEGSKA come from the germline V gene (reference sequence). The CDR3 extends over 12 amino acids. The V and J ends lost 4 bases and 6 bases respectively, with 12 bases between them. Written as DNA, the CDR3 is TGCAGTGCTACCCCAGGGGCGGCTGAAGCTTTCTTT. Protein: CSATPGAAEAFF.

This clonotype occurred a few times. CDR3 bases: TGTGCCAGCAGCTCCCGGGACAGTCGATCAGATACGCAGTATTTT. It is translated as CASSSRDSRSDTQYF. The V call is TRBV7-6, the J call TRBJ2-3; 7 bases agree with TRBD1. The J segment lost 4 bases and the V segment lost 4 bases, leaving 8 bases of the junction unmatched. Germline V CDR1 and CDR2: SGHVS, FNYEAQ. This CDR3 comprises 15 residues. The variable domain in full, completed from reference TRBV7-6 and TRBJ2-3, reads GAGVSQSPRYKVTKRGQDVALRCDPISGHVSLYWYRQALGQGPEFLTYFNYEAQQDKSGLPNDRFSAERPEGSISTLTIQRTEQRDSAMYRCASSSRDSRSDTQYFGPGTRLTVL.

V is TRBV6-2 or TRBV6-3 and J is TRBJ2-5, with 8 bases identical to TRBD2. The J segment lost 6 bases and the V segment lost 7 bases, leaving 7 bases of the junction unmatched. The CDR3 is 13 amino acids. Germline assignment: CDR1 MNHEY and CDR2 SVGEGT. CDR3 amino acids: CASIAGNRKTQYF. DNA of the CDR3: TGTGCCAGCATAGCGGGAAATCGCAAGACCCAGTACTTC.